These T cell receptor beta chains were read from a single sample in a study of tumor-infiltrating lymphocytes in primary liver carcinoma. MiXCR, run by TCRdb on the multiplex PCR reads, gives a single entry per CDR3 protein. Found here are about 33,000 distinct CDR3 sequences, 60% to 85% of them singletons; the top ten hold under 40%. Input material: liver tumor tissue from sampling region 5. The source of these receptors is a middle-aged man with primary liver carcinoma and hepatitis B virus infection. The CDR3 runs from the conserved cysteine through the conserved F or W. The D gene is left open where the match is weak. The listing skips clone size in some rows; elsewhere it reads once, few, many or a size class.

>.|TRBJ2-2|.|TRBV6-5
CASRDVRSTGELFF
TGTGCCAGCAGGGACGTAAGGAGCACCGGGGAGCTGTTTTTT
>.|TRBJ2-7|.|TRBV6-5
CASNHMLGHGNYEQYF
TGTGCCAGTAATCACATGTTGGGACATGGCAACTACGAGCAGTACTTC
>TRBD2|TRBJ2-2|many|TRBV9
CASSVTIAGGTGELFF
TGTGCCAGCAGCGTAACAATAGCGGGAGGTACCGGGGAGCTGTTTTTT
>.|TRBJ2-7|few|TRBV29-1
CSVVENMQNPYEQYF
TGCAGCGTTGTTGAGAACATGCAAAACCCCTACGAGCAATACTTC
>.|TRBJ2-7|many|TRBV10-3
CAISESGSAYDEQYF
TGTGCCATCAGTGAGTCAGGGTCCGCGTACGACGAGCAGTACTTC
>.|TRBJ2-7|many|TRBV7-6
CASSLNSGYEQYF
TGTGCCAGCAGCTTAAATTCAGGATACGAGCAGTACTTC
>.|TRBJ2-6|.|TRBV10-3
CAISWTDSGANVLTF
TGTGCCATCTCCTGGACTGACTCTGGGGCCAACGTCCTGACTTTC
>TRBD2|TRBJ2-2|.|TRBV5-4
CASSLARLAGAGAGELFF
TGTGCCAGCAGCTTGGCGAGACTAGCGGGAGCGGGCGCCGGGGAGTTGTTTTTT
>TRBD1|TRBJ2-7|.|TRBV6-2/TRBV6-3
CASSPGQGSYEQYF
TGCGCCAGCAGCCCGGGACAGGGTTCCTACGAGCAGTACTTC
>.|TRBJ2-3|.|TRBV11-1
CASSQGLVGADTQYF
TGTGCCAGCAGCCAGGGACTGGTGGGAGCAGATACGCAGTATTTT
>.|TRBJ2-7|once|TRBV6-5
CASPSGIEYNEQYF
TGTGCCAGCCCCTCCGGAATAGAGTATAACGAGCAGTACTTC
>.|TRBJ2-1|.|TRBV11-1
CASSQGTGAGTYDEQFF
TGTGCCAGCAGCCAGGGGACCGGAGCGGGAACCTACGATGAGCAGTTCTTC
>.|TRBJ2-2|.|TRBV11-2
CASSLYTGANTRELFF
TGCGCCAGCAGCTTATACACGGGAGCGAACACCAGGGAGCTGTTTTTT
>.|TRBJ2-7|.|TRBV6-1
CASSLARGGRGEQYF
TGTGCCAGCAGTCTGGCTAGAGGGGGACGGGGCGAGCAGTACTTC
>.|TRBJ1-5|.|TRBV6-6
CDSSYSLGGYPPQHF
TGTGACAGCAGTTACTCGTTAGGAGGGTATCCGCCCCAGCATTTT
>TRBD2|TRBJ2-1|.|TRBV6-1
CVSIELSSGSDEQFF
TGTGTCAGCATTGAACTCTCTAGCGGGAGTGATGAGCAGTTCTTC
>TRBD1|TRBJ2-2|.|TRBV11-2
CASSQDRDATGELFF
TGTGCCAGCAGCCAGGACAGGGACGCCACCGGGGAGCTGTTTTTC
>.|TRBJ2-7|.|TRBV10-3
CAISEAVQEQYF
TGTGCGATCAGTGAGGCCGTGCAAGAGCAGTACTTC
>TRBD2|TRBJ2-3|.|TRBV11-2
CASSVLKGRADTQYF
TGTGCCAGCAGCGTATTAAAGGGGAGGGCAGATACGCAGTATTTT
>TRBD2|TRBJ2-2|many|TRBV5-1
CASSLTSGSTGELFF
TGCGCCAGCAGCCTGACTAGCGGGAGCACCGGGGAGCTGTTTTTT
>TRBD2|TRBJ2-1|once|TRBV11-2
CASSPGGPYNERFF
TGTGCCAGCAGCCCGGGAGGGCCGTACAACGAGCGGTTCTTC
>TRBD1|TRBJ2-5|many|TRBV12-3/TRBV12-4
CASSSSTGRQETQYF
TGTGCCAGCAGTAGTTCGACAGGGAGACAAGAGACCCAGTACTTC
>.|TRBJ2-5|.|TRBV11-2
CASSLSSEQWTQYF
TGTGCCAGCAGCTTAAGCAGCGAACAATGGACCCAGTACTTC
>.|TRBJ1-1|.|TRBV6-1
CASRGRCGGINTEAFF
TGTGCCAGTCGGGGGAGGTGCGGGGGAATAAACACTGAAGCTTTCTTT
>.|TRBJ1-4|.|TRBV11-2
CTSSKTPGGTNERLFF
TGTACCAGCAGCAAGACTCCAGGAGGAACGAATGAAAGACTGTTTTTC
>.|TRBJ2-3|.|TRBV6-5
CASSYFHPRTDTQYF
TGTGCCAGCAGCTACTTCCATCCAAGGACAGATACGCAGTATTTT
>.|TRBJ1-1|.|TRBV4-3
CARSRDTTSEAFF
TGCGCCAGAAGCCGAGATACCACGTCCGAAGCTTTCTTT
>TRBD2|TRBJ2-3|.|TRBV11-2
CASNTPGGWADTQYF
TGTGCCAGTAACACCCCGGGAGGGTGGGCAGATACGCAGTATTTT
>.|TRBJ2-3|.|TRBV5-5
CASSPWGQVTDTQYF
TGTGCCAGCAGCCCATGGGGCCAGGTCACAGATACGCAGTATTTT
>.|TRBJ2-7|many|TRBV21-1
CASSKDTMGDPYEQYF
TGTGCCAGCAGCAAGGACACCATGGGGGATCCCTACGAGCAGTACTTC
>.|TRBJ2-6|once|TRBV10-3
CAISESGSGANVLTF
TGTGCCATCAGTGAGTCCGGCTCTGGGGCCAACGTCCTGACTTTC
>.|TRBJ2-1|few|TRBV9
CARSVGTLGGNEQFF
TGTGCCAGAAGCGTAGGGACCCTCGGGGGCAATGAGCAGTTCTTC
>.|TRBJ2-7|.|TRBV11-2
CTSSPSITYEQYF
TGTACTAGCAGCCCATCGATAACCTACGAGCAGTACTTC
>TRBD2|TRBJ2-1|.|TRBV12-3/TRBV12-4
CARSLGSGGKVGEQFF
TGTGCCAGGAGTTTAGGTAGCGGGGGTAAGGTGGGTGAGCAGTTCTTC
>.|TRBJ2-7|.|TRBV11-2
CANSRPNAQGGDQYF
TGTGCCAACAGTCGACCTAATGCACAGGGCGGTGATCAGTACTTC
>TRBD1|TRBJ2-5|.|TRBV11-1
CASNGQVGVETHYF
TGTGCCAGCAATGGACAGGTGGGCGTGGAGACCCACTACTTC
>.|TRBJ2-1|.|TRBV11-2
CASSPSDNEQFF
TGTGCCAGCAGTCCCTCCGACAACGAGCAGTTCTTC
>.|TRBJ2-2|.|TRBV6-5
CASSYPIITGELFF
TGTGCCAGCAGTTACCCCATTATTACCGGGGAACTGTTTTTT
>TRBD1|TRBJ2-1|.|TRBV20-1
CIASRDRGDEQFF
TGCATTGCTTCACGGGACAGGGGAGATGAGCAGTTCTTC
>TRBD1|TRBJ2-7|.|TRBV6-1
CASRQGYELYF
TGCGCCAGCAGACAGGGATACGAGCTGTACTTC
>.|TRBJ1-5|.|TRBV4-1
CASSQNHGGNRPQHF
TGCGCCAGCAGTCAAAATCATGGGGGAAATCGGCCCCAGCATTTT
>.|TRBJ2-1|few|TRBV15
CATSRGGRSYNEQFF
TGTGCCACCAGCAGAGGAGGACGCTCCTACAATGAGCAGTTCTTC
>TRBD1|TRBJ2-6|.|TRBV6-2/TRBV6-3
CDSSLGQGTGANGLTF
TGTGACAGCAGCCTGGGACAGGGTACCGGGGCCAACGGCCTGACTTTC
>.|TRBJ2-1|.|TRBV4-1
CASSPGRRYGQFF
TGCGCCAGCAGCCCGGGACGGCGGTACGGGCAGTTCTTC
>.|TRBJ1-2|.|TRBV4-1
CASSQGDWNYGYAF
TGCGCCAGCAGCCAAGGGGACTGGAACTACGGCTACGCCTTC
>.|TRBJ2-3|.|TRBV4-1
CASQVTRGDTQYF
TGCGCCAGCCAAGTCACAAGGGGGGATACGCAGTATTTT
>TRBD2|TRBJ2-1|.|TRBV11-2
CASSTLAGGYNEQFF
TGTGCCAGTAGTACTCTAGCGGGGGGATACAATGAGCAGTTCTTT
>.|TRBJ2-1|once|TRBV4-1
CASSPGLRGEQFF
TGCGCCAGCAGCCCAGGACTCAGAGGTGAGCAGTTCTTC
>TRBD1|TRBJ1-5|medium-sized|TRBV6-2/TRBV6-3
CASSYSGQGQPQHF
TGTGCCAGCAGTTACTCGGGACAGGGACAGCCCCAGCATTTT
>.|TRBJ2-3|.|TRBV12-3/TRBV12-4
CARSSPAGQYF
TGTGCCAGGAGCTCCCCGGCTGGGCAGTATTTT
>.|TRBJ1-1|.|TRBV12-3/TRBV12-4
CASGFFRGGNTEAFF
TGTGCCAGCGGTTTCTTTCGGGGCGGGAACACTGAAGCTTTCTTC
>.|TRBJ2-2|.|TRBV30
CAWNIANSATRELFF
TGTGCCTGGAATATCGCGAACTCCGCGACCCGGGAGCTGTTTTTT
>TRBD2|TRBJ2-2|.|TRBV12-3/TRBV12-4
CASSFRTSGLLSGGELFF
TGTGCCAGCAGTTTCCGGACTAGCGGTCTCTTGTCGGGCGGGGAGCTGTTTTTT
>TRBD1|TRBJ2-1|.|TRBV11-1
CASSSLGQGSNGQFF
TGCGCCAGTAGCTCCCTCGGACAGGGGAGCAATGGGCAGTTCTTC
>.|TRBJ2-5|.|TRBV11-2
CASNQTLGGVKETQYF
TGTGCCAGCAACCAGACTCTTGGCGGGGTGAAAGAGACCCAGTACTTC
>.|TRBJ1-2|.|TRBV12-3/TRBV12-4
CASSLRGSYGYTF
TGTGCCAGCAGTCTCCGGGGTTCATATGGCTACACCTTC
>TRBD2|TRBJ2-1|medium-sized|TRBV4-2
CASSQGPGLTYNEQFF
TGTGCCAGCAGCCAAGGCCCGGGACTAACGTACAATGAGCAGTTCTTC
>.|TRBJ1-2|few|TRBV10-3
CAIRLGEDYTF
TGTGCCATTCGTCTTGGGGAGGACTACACCTTC
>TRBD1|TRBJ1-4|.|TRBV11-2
CASSKTPGGTNEELLF
TGTGCCAGCAGCAAGACTCCAGGGGGGACAAATGAAGAACTGCTTTTT
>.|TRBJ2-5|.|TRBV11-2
CASSQTTGVGIETHYF
TGTGCCAGCAGCCAAACTACTGGCGTGGGGATAGAGACCCATTACTTC